This TCR beta chain was captured by sequencing in a study of blood T cell repertoires in COVID-19. Study-level information: COVID-19 samples, acute and convalescent, were from the United States, Italy and Spain. Sample material is recorded as cDNA or gDNA derived from T cells, B-cell-depleted T cells, or PBMCs.

Germline V gene data show CDR1 as MGHDK and CDR2 as SYGVNS. The CDR3 has 12 residues. V was cut by 4 bases and J by 4 bases, with 7 bases left in between. In the authors' methods: Quantification of nucleated cells was approximated via reference gene primer amplification. Some clones are missing from TCRdb's copy, which holds only in-frame ones; the method was immunoSEQ multiplex PCR. V and J calls and clone size come straight from that table; D and trimming were deduced from the DNA. The sample shows roughly 280,000 clones, 86% of them seen only once. The V and J genes are TRBV25-1 and TRBJ1-2, with D uncertain. The source material was peripheral blood. This TCR was recovered from a man between 25 and 39 years old with active or convalescent COVID-19. This CDR3 is CASSGSFYGYTF. The CDR3 bases are TGTGCCAGCAGTGGAAGCTTCTATGGCTACACCTTC.